The entry below describes one T cell receptor (beta chain). Its target is unknown. This entry belongs to a study of T cells expressing NK-cell markers. Study information: Sorted CD3+CD56+NKG2C+, CD3+CD56+NKG2C- and CD3+CD56-NKG2C+ T cells supplied TCR beta repertoires. The study sequenced eight donors, seven HCMV-seropositive and one seronegative. Whole-study findings and limits: Expanded clones of NKG2C+ T cells had an unclear HCMV specificity.

Researchers built TCR beta cDNA using 5'RACE template switching with UMIs. TCRdb reprocessed the 5' RACE reads and keeps a single row for each CDR3 protein, giving no DNA. The repertoire shows around 180,000 distinct CDR3 sequences; the top ten hold around 20%. Sequenced material: blood T cells: a sorted CD56 or NKG2C T cell subset, CD4+ or CD8+ T cells, or bulk PBMC T cells (not recorded which). The clonotype originates from a man between 18 and 69 years old in good health.

The CDR3 loop is CSVEGRVGRQIGTEAFF. This sequence joins TRBV29-1 and TRBJ1-1. The CDR3 length is 17 residues. Germline lookup yields CDR1 SQVTM and CDR2 ANQGSEA.